This entry lists 30 T cell receptor beta chains sequenced from one sample in a study of post-analysis software for immune sequencing data. Study results and caveats: With TRBV5-6, TRBV5-1 and TRBV20-1 included, about five TRBV segments were more frequent in patients than in controls.

These receptors' targets are unknown. TCR beta libraries were prepared from cDNA with unique molecular identifiers. MiXCR, run by TCRdb on the PCR reads, gives a single entry per CDR3 protein. The sample has 600,000 to 700,000 distinct CDR3 sequences; around 60% are singletons. The specimen was blood. These receptor sequences come from a girl under 10 years old with multiple sclerosis.

Comment on this clonotype: This may be a read error: a much more frequent sequence differs by one nucleotide. The V call is TRBV20-1, the J call TRBJ2-3, with TRBD2 matching over 11 bases. J gave up 3 bases and V 6 bases, and 11 bases lay outside the gene matches. Germline loops: CDR1 DFQATT, CDR2 SNEGSKA (reference sequence). This CDR3 region has 16 residues. The DNA for the CDR3 is TGCAGTGCCCCCCCCTCTAGCGGGGGGTTTACAGATACGCAGTATTTT. It specifies CSAPPSSGGFTDTQYF.

This chain uses TRBV7-2 with TRBJ2-4; D perhaps matches TRBD1 (6 bases). Germline values: CDR1 SGHTA, CDR2 FQGNSA. V gave up 0 bases and J gave up 0 bases, with 9 bases separating them. The CDR3 extends over 16 amino acids. For the CDR3, the DNA is TGTGCCAGCAGCTTAGCACAGGGAGTAGCCAAAAACATTCAGTACTTC. It translates to CASSLAQGVAKNIQYF.

About this clonotype: One end of the junction does not line up with germline, which may come from a read error. The genes are TRBV6-6 and TRBJ2-6; possibly TRBD1 for D (7 bases). Germline V lookup: CDR1 MNHNY, CDR2 SVGAGI (reference sequence). The CDR3 runs to 16 residues. The chain's CDR3 is CASRDRTTSEANVLTF. CDR3 bases: TGTGCCAGCAGGGACAGGACTACCTCTGAGGCCAACGTCCTGACTTTC.

This clonotype has a handful of counts. This sequence joins TRBV6-2 or TRBV6-3 and TRBJ1-2, with 9 nucleotides matching TRBD1. This CDR3 comprises 15 residues. The germline CDR1 and CDR2 sequences are MNHEY and SVGEGT. The trim removed 6 bases at V and 10 bases at J, leaving 15 bases unmatched. The CDR3 spells CASRSGTGRIIDYTF. The CDR3, as DNA: TGTGCCAGCAGATCCGGGACAGGGAGGATAATCGACTACACCTTC.

In its sample, this clonotype was seen a few times. V usage is TRBV7-9 and J usage is TRBJ1-2; D is ambiguous. This CDR3 is built from 13 residues. The V end was cut by 3 bases, the J end by 2 bases, with 7 bases between. Per germline, CDR1 SEHNR and CDR2 FQNEAQ (reference sequence). The CDR3 DNA follows: TGTGCCAGCAGCTTGCGAGAAAACTATGGCTACACCTTC. Protein: CASSLRENYGYTF. The variable domain in full, completed from reference TRBV7-9 and TRBJ1-2, reads DTGVSQNPRHKITKRGQNVTFRCDPISEHNRLYWYRQTLGQGPEFLTYFQNEAQLEKSRLLSDRFSAERPKGSFSTLEIQRTEQGDSAMYLCASSLRENYGYTFGSGTRLTVV.

The chain is built from TRBV25-1 and TRBJ1-2, with D possibly TRBD1 on 6 matching bases. The length of the CDR3 is 13 residues. Germline V gene lookup returns CDR1 MGHDK and CDR2 SYGVNS. V lost 3 bases, J lost 4 bases, and 9 bases lay in between. In DNA, the CDR3 is TGTGCCAGCAGTGACGGACAGAGCTATGGCTACACCTTC. Translation gives CASSDGQSYGYTF.

V is TRBV28 and J is TRBJ2-4; the D gene is possibly TRBD2 (7 bases). Trimming removed 5 bases at V and 0 bases at J, with 17 bases between. Germline loops: CDR1 MDHEN, CDR2 SYDVKM. CDR3 length equals 17 residues. CDR3 nucleotide sequence: TGTGCCAGCAGTCCCCCGTGGGGGGGGCTAGCCAAAAACATTCAGTACTTC. This gives the protein CASSPPWGGLAKNIQYF.

This chain joins TRBV7-2 and TRBJ1-2; D gene unclear. The germline CDR1 and CDR2 sequences are SGHTA and FQGNSA. This CDR3 is built from 11 residues. V was cut by 5 bases and J by 8 bases, with 9 bases left in between. The CDR3 loop reads CASSLPSGYTF. For the CDR3, the DNA is TGTGCCAGCAGCCTACCCAGCGGCTACACCTTC.

The V gene is TRBV6-5, the J gene TRBJ2-7; D might be TRBD2 (6 bases). The germline gives CDR1 MNHEY, CDR2 SVGAGI. The length of the CDR3 is 14 residues. Trimming took off 5 bases at V and 2 bases at J, with 13 bases between the two ends. The CDR3 here is CASSPGEDAYEQYF. The CDR3, as DNA: TGTGCCAGCAGTCCCGGGGAGGACGCCTACGAGCAGTACTTC.

The chain joins TRBV7-3 to TRBJ2-3; D remains unclear. The V end lost 5 bases, the J end lost 2 bases, and 8 bases lay between the germline ends. Per the germline V gene, CDR1 is SGHTA and CDR2 is FQGTGA. The CDR3 loop spans 13 amino acids. CDR3 sequence reads: CASSPDYTDTQYF. CDR3 sequence (DNA): TGTGCCAGCAGCCCCGATTACACAGATACGCAGTATTTT. The full variable domain, in which reference TRBV7-3 and TRBJ2-3 provide the parts outside the CDR3, is GAGVSQTPSNKVTEKGKYVELRCDPISGHTALYWYRQSLGQGPEFLIYFQGTGAADDSGLPNDRFFAVRPEGSVSTLKIQRTERGDSAVYLCASSPDYTDTQYFGPGTRLTVL.

The chain has TRBV20-1 and TRBJ2-3; 14 bases are shared with TRBD2. Germline assignment: CDR1 DFQATT and CDR2 SNEGSKA (reference sequence). With V trimmed by 5 bases and J by 1 base, 8 bases remained unmatched. This CDR3 contains 17 residues. CDR3 nucleotide sequence: TGCAGTGCTCCGACTAGCGGGGGGGCTATACGCACAGATACGCAGTATTTT. It translates to CSAPTSGGAIRTDTQYF.

The gene calls are TRBV20-1 and TRBJ2-3, with D possibly matching TRBD1 (6 bases). This CDR3 has 13 residues. Trimming removed 4 bases at V and 2 bases at J, with 10 bases between. The germline CDR1 and CDR2 sequences are DFQATT and SNEGSKA (reference sequence). CDR3 protein: CSATDRNTDTQYF. CDR3 in DNA: TGCAGTGCTACGGACAGAAACACAGATACGCAGTATTTT.

This clonotype was detected only a few times. The rearrangement joins TRBV28 to TRBJ2-7; TRBD2 might be the D (6 bases). V dropped 4 bases and J dropped 2 bases, with 18 bases sitting between them. The CDR3 loop spans 16 amino acids. From germline, CDR1 is MDHEN and CDR2 SYDVKM. The CDR3 loop reads CASSYPGTAIPYEQYF. DNA of the CDR3: TGTGCCAGCAGTTATCCCGGGACTGCGATCCCCTACGAGCAGTACTTC.

The chain uses TRBV5-1 and TRBJ2-5; 14 bases are shared with TRBD2. Germline lookup yields CDR1 SGHRS and CDR2 YFSETQ. The CDR3 is 17 residues long. With V trimmed by 4 bases and J by 5 bases, 10 bases remained unmatched. CDR3 amino acids: CASSQGGLAGDRETQYF. The CDR3 DNA is TGCGCCAGCAGCCAAGGGGGACTAGCGGGAGACCGGGAGACCCAGTACTTC.

This clonotype was detected only a few times. V is TRBV28 and J is TRBJ2-3; TRBD2 matches at 8 bases. V was clipped by 3 bases and J by 4 bases; unmatched bases: 6. The V gene's germline CDR1 is MDHEN and CDR2 SYDVKM. The CDR3 sequence is 15 residues long. In DNA, the CDR3 is TGTGCCAGCAGTTTTCGGGAGGGCCACGCAGATACGCAGTATTTT. As protein: CASSFREGHADTQYF.

In its sample, this clonotype was seen a few times. CDR3 loop: CASSYSGRGLSYEQYF. CDR3 DNA sequence: TGTGCCAGCAGTTACTCGGGCCGTGGCCTCTCCTACGAGCAGTACTTC. The J gene is TRBJ2-7, the V gene TRBV6-5; D is ambiguous. V was cut by 0 bases and J by 0 bases, with 12 bases left in between. The length of the CDR3 is 16 residues. Germline V lookup: CDR1 MNHEY, CDR2 SVGAGI.

The chain uses TRBV7-3 and TRBJ2-1; no firm D call. Per the germline V gene, CDR1 is SGHTA and CDR2 is FQGTGA. This CDR3 has 14 residues. V was clipped by 5 bases and J by 11 bases, with 19 bases between them. CDR3 in amino acids: CASSPTGDPTKQFF. CDR3 DNA sequence: TGTGCCAGCAGCCCCACGGGCGACCCCACAAAGCAGTTCTTC.

V is TRBV5-1 and J is TRBJ1-1, with TRBD1 as a possible D gene (5 bases). Germline V gene lookup returns CDR1 SGHRS and CDR2 YFSETQ. Trimming took 4 bases from V and 6 from J, leaving 10 bases between them. There are 12 residues in the CDR3. The CDR3 DNA reads TGCGCCAGCAGCCAGTGGGGACCTGAAGCTTTCTTT. It specifies CASSQWGPEAFF.

The rearrangement joins TRBV3-1 to TRBJ2-7; 8 bases align to TRBD2. The CDR3 totals 15 residues. V was clipped by 5 bases and J by 5 bases; unmatched bases: 11. Looked up from germline, CDR1 is LGHDT and CDR2 is YNNKEL (reference sequence). CDR3 protein: CASSISGGNMDEQYF. The CDR3 DNA sequence: TGTGCCAGCAGCATTTCGGGAGGGAATATGGACGAGCAGTACTTC.

This chain links TRBV6-2 or TRBV6-3 with TRBJ2-1; 9 bases line up with TRBD1. Germline V gene data show CDR1 as MNHEY and CDR2 as SVGEGT. The CDR3 has 15 amino acids. With 6 bases clipped from V and 7 bases from J, the junction kept 10 bases outside the gene matches. CDR3 protein: CASSLGTGYGNEQFF. The CDR3 bases are TGTGCCAGCAGCCTGGGGACAGGGTACGGGAATGAGCAGTTCTTC.

This chain uses TRBV20-1 with TRBJ2-3; the D gene is possibly TRBD1 (6 bases). The ends were cut back, 3 bases at V and 2 bases at J, with 18 bases in the middle. The CDR3 covers 16 residues. The germline V gene encodes CDR1 DFQATT and CDR2 SNEGSKA (reference sequence). The CDR3 sequence: CSASPVQGPTTDTQYF. CDR3 nucleotide sequence: TGCAGTGCTAGCCCGGTACAGGGTCCCACCACAGATACGCAGTATTTT.

CDR3 nucleotides: TGCAGCGTTGGGAGGAGTGACTATGGCTACACCTTC. Its translation is CSVGRSDYGYTF. This chain joins TRBV29-1 and TRBJ1-2; D gene uncertain. The V end was cut by 4 bases, the J end by 3 bases, with 9 bases between. The CDR3 totals 12 residues. The germline gives CDR1 SQVTM, CDR2 ANQGSEA.

This chain links TRBV12-3 or TRBV12-4 with TRBJ1-1; D is perhaps TRBD1 (5 bases). Trimming cost V 6 bases and J 0 bases, with 20 bases left between them. CDR3 length equals 17 residues. The DNA of the CDR3 is TGTGCCAGCAGCATGACAGTTGCTCAAATTATGAACACTGAAGCTTTCTTT. It specifies CASSMTVAQIMNTEAFF.

This chain links TRBV25-1 with TRBJ2-7, with D perhaps TRBD2 (5 bases). The J call may be mistaken, given a closer DNA end match to TRBJ2-5. Germline CDR1 MGHDK, CDR2 SYGVNS. The CDR3 contains 15 residues. CDR3 protein: CASSENGELRETQYF. DNA of the CDR3: TGTGCCAGCAGTGAAAACGGGGAACTTCGAGAGACCCAGTACTTC.

This sequence joins TRBV7-2 and TRBJ2-4, with no clear D. Germline CDR1 SGHTA, CDR2 FQGNSA. V lost 3 bases, J lost 3 bases, and 18 bases lay in between. The CDR3 has 17 amino acids. The CDR3 region has the DNA TGTGCCAGCAGCTTCTCGGAGCCCTGGGAAGGCAAAAACATTCAGTACTTC. Residues: CASSFSEPWEGKNIQYF.

The rearrangement uses TRBV9 and TRBJ2-1; 13 bases are a match to TRBD2. This CDR3 is 16 amino acids long. Trimming removed 4 bases from V and 8 bases from J; junction bases left unmatched: 9. Per germline, CDR1 SGDLS and CDR2 YYNGEE. In DNA, the CDR3 is TGTGCCAGCAGCTTGCGACTAGCGGGAGGTCCCGATGAGCAGTTCTTC. Protein product: CASSLRLAGGPDEQFF.

About this clonotype: Mismatch with germline at one junction end may stem from a read error. This rearrangement joins TRBV3-1 to TRBJ2-7, with D tentatively TRBD2 (6 bases). The CDR3 totals 11 residues. Germline V gene sequence: CDR1 LGHDT, CDR2 YNNKEL (reference sequence). DNA for the CDR3: TGCGCCAGCAGCCAAAGCGGGGAGCAGTACTTC. Translated, it gives CASSQSGEQYF.

The J gene is TRBJ1-1, the V gene TRBV9; unclear D gene. Germline lookup yields CDR1 SGDLS and CDR2 YYNGEE. Trimming stripped 0 bases from V and 4 bases from J, with 7 bases between. CDR3 length equals 13 residues. The CDR3 is CASSVAEGTEAFF. CDR3 sequence (DNA): TGTGCCAGCAGCGTAGCTGAGGGCACTGAAGCTTTCTTT.

The chain joins TRBV7-6 to TRBJ1-2; TRBD1 might be the D (5 bases). This CDR3 has 14 amino acids. Trimming pared 8 bases from V and 8 bases from J, leaving 21 bases between. Germline assignment: CDR1 SGHVS and CDR2 FNYEAQ. CDR3 in amino acids: CASGLLPYGGGYTF. The CDR3 DNA reads TGTGCCAGCGGCCTTCTTCCATATGGGGGGGGCTACACCTTC.

V usage is TRBV20-1 and J usage is TRBJ2-3; a possible D gene is TRBD2 (7 bases). Germline values: CDR1 DFQATT, CDR2 SNEGSKA (reference sequence). This CDR3 spans 14 amino acids. V was cut by 6 bases and J by 0 bases, with 13 bases left in between. In nucleotides, the CDR3 is TGCAGTGCCGGCGGGGGCCTTAGCACAGATACGCAGTATTTT. This encodes CSAGGGLSTDTQYF.